This is a list of T cell receptor beta chains from one sample in a study of cytomegalovirus exposure and HLA in healthy donors. Repertoires were generated with immunoSEQ multiplex PCR, while TCRdb's copy carries only in-frame clones and drops some. The sample lists 140,000 to 150,000 clones; 78% were seen once. Specimen: PBMCs. The receptors here all came from a woman younger than 30 in good health and CMV-seropositive. CDR3s include the opening cysteine and the closing phenylalanine or tryptophan. A D gene is named only where the DNA matches it firmly. Clone size appears in some rows only: once, few, many, or a class for an expanded clone.

clone_size	v_call	j_call	d_call	cdr3_aa	cdr3_nt
NA	TRBV5-4	TRBJ1-6	NA	CASLSRTDSSYNSPLHF	TGTGCCAGCCTAAGTAGGACAGATAGCTCCTATAATTCACCCCTCCACTTT
NA	TRBV5-5	TRBJ1-5	NA	CASSLVLAEPQHF	TGTGCCAGCAGCTTGGTTCTGGCTGAGCCCCAGCATTTT
NA	TRBV11-3	TRBJ2-2	TRBD1	CASSFRDRGDTGELFF	TGTGCCAGCAGCTTTCGGGACAGGGGTGATACCGGGGAGCTGTTTTTT
NA	TRBV9	TRBJ2-3	TRBD1	CASSSRGQGVPDTQYF	TGTGCCAGCAGCAGCCGGGGACAGGGCGTGCCAGATACGCAGTATTTT
few	TRBV11-2	TRBJ1-2	NA	CASSLDVTGLGYTF	TGTGCCAGCAGCTTAGATGTTACAGGGTTAGGCTACACCTTC
NA	TRBV28	TRBJ2-5	TRBD1	CASSSTPRGQVEETQYF	TGTGCCAGCAGTTCCACCCCCCGTGGACAGGTAGAAGAGACCCAGTACTTC
NA	TRBV7-6	TRBJ1-4	TRBD1	CASSLRNRGTNEKLFF	TGTGCCAGCAGCTTAAGGAACAGGGGAACTAATGAAAAACTGTTTTTT
NA	TRBV27	TRBJ2-7	TRBD1	CASSPTGVEQYF	TGTGCCAGCAGTCCAACAGGGGTCGAGCAGTACTTC
NA	TRBV2	TRBJ2-2	TRBD1	CASRGQGDTGELFF	TGTGCCAGCAGGGGACAGGGAGACACCGGGGAGCTGTTTTTT
once	TRBV23-1	TRBJ1-1	TRBD1	CASSQSGTGDTEAFF	TGCGCCAGCAGTCAATCAGGGACAGGAGACACTGAAGCTTTCTTT
once	TRBV2	TRBJ2-7	TRBD1	CAILSGTGFYEQYF	TGTGCCATCTTATCCGGGACAGGGTTCTACGAGCAGTACTTC
NA	TRBV29-1	TRBJ1-1	NA	CSDDGGRRTEAFF	TGCAGCGATGACGGGGGGCGCCGCACTGAAGCTTTCTTT
NA	TRBV5-4	TRBJ1-4	NA	CASSGTLEGKLFF	TGTGCCAGCAGCGGGACTCTAGAGGGAAAACTGTTTTTT
NA	TRBV7-2	TRBJ1-1	NA	CASSLGVSTEAFF	TGTGCCAGCAGCTTAGGTGTATCCACTGAAGCTTTCTTT
NA	TRBV10-2	TRBJ2-7	NA	CASRSTRTVSSGYEQYF	TGCGCCAGCAGGAGTACTAGGACAGTTTCTTCGGGCTACGAGCAGTACTTC
NA	TRBV19	TRBJ1-6	NA	CATSGWAAVLVSPLHF	TGTGCTACATCCGGCTGGGCAGCCGTCTTGGTTTCACCCCTCCACTTT
NA	TRBV30	TRBJ2-1	TRBD2	CAWSVRGLALEQFF	TGTGCCTGGAGTGTAAGGGGACTAGCGTTAGAGCAGTTCTTC
NA	TRBV6-5	TRBJ1-6	NA	CASSYANPRDSPLHF	TGTGCCAGCAGTTACGCAAATCCACGAGATTCACCCCTCCACTTT
NA	TRBV27	TRBJ2-2	NA	CASSFRTLINTGELFF	TGTGCCAGCAGTTTTCGGACTCTGATTAACACCGGGGAGCTGTTTTTT
NA	TRBV7-2	TRBJ1-6	NA	CASSWDNFPYSPLHF	TGTGCCAGCAGCTGGGACAATTTCCCCTATTCACCCCTCCACTTT
NA	TRBV14	TRBJ2-3	TRBD2	CASSQFIGGGGTDTQYF	TGTGCCAGCAGCCAATTTATCGGGGGAGGGGGCACAGATACGCAGTATTTT
NA	TRBV18	TRBJ1-1	NA	CASSPRQESNTEAFF	TGTGCCAGCTCACCTCGACAGGAGTCGAACACTGAAGCTTTCTTT
NA	TRBV6-8	TRBJ2-7	TRBD1	CASSHPWPGQGAYEQYF	TGTGCCAGCAGCCACCCATGGCCGGGACAGGGGGCCTACGAGCAGTACTTC
once	TRBV29-1	TRBJ2-2	TRBD1	CSVGLGGITGELFF	TGCAGCGTGGGATTAGGGGGCATCACCGGGGAGCTGTTTTTT
NA	TRBV6-6	TRBJ1-6	NA	CAGSWGANSPLHF	TGTGCCGGGAGCTGGGGAGCTAATTCACCCCTCCACTTT
NA	TRBV19	TRBJ1-3	NA	CASRTDRSGNTIYF	TGTGCCAGTAGGACTGACAGGTCGGGAAACACCATATATTTT
NA	TRBV5-4	TRBJ2-3	TRBD2	CASSLEAPSGVTDTQYF	TGTGCCAGCAGCTTGGAAGCGCCCAGCGGGGTAACAGATACGCAGTATTTT
NA	TRBV28	TRBJ1-1	TRBD1	CASNGQGRTEAFF	TGTGCCAGCAACGGACAGGGGAGGACTGAAGCTTTCTTT
few	TRBV4-3	TRBJ1-5	TRBD1	CASSQEGDRNQPQHF	TGCGCCAGCAGCCAAGAAGGGGACAGAAATCAGCCCCAGCATTTT